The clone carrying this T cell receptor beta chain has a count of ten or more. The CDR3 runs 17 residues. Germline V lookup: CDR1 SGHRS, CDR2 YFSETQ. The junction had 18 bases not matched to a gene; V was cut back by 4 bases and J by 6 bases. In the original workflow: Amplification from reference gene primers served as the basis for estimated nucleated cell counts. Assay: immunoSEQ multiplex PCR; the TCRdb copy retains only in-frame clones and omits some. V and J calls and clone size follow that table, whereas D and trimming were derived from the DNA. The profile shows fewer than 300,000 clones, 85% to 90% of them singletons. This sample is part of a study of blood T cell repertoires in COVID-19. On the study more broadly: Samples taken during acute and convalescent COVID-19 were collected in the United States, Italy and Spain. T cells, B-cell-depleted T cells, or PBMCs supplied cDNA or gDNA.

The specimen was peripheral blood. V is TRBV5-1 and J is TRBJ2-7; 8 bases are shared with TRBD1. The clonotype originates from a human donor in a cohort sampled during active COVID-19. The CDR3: CASSKTGHRGSPPEQYF. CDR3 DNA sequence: TGCGCCAGCAGCAAAACGGGCCACAGGGGGTCTCCCCCCGAGCAGTACTTC.